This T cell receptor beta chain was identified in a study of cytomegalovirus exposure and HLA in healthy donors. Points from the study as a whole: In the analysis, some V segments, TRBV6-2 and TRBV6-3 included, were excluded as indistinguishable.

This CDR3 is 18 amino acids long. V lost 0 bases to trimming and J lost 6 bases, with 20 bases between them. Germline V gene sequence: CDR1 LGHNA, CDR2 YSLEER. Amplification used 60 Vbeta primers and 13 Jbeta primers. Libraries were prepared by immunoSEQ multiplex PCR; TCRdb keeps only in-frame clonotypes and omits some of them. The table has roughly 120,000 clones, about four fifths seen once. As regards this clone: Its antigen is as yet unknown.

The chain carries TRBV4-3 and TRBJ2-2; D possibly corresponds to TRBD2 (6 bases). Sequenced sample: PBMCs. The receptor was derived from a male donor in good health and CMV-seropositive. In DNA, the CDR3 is TGCGCCAGCAGCCAAGACCTCCTTTCCGGGAGCAGGTCCGGGGAGCTGTTTTTT. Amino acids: CASSQDLLSGSRSGELFF.